The rows below give T cell receptor beta chains drawn from one sample of a study of T cell responses to AZD1222 COVID-19 vaccine. Produced via immunoSEQ multiplex PCR; TCRdb's table is partial and in-frame only. The data show roughly 49,000 clones, around 85% seen once. The sequencing used peripheral blood, collected on day 0 of MenACWY control vaccination. These receptors all stem from an adult in good health. Each CDR3 is given with its conserved first and last residue. A D gene is named only where the DNA matches it firmly. Size tells how often a clone was seen (once, few, many) or the class of an expanded clone, and some rows leave it out.

TRBV30,TRBJ1-1,once,.,TGTGCCTGGACTACCGTACCGAACACTGAAGCTTTCTTT,CAWTTVPNTEAFF
TRBV9,TRBJ1-2,.,.,TGTGCCAGCAGTCCAACTGAAGACAGATACTATGGCTACACCTTC,CASSPTEDRYYGYTF
TRBV7-6,TRBJ2-2,.,TRBD2,TGTGCCAGCAGCCCAGATAGCGGGAGAGCAACCGGGGAGCTGTTTTTT,CASSPDSGRATGELFF
TRBV6-5,TRBJ2-2,.,.,TGTGCCAGCCAACCCCCTTGGGGGACCGGGGAGCTGTTTTTT,CASQPPWGTGELFF
TRBV6-5,TRBJ2-1,.,.,TGTGCCAGCAGGCCCGCGGCGAATAGACTCGATGAGCAGTTCTTC,CASRPAANRLDEQFF
TRBV5-1,TRBJ2-2,.,.,TGCGCCAGCAGCTTCGGCGGGGAGCTGTTTTTT,CASSFGGELFF
TRBV19,TRBJ2-5,.,TRBD2,TGTGCCAGTAGGCCTATGACTAGCGCGGGCAGAGAGACCCAGTACTTC,CASRPMTSAGRETQYF
TRBV25-1,TRBJ2-1,.,.,TGTGCCAGCAGTGCTTCTCACAAGGGGAACAATGAGCAGTTCTTC,CASSASHKGNNEQFF
TRBV9,TRBJ1-2,.,TRBD1,TGTGCCAGCAGCGCCGACCCCGGGACAGGCGGCTATGGCTACACCTTC,CASSADPGTGGYGYTF
TRBV10-3,TRBJ1-1,few,.,TGTGCCATCAGTCGCGACCGGAACACTGAAGCTTTCTTT,CAISRDRNTEAFF
TRBV28,TRBJ1-4,.,.,TGTGCCAGCAGTTTATCCGGGGGGCCGAATAATGAAAAACTGTTTTTT,CASSLSGGPNNEKLFF
TRBV18,TRBJ2-2,.,TRBD2,TGTGCCAGCACGACGCGGGGGGACACCGGGGAGCTGTTTTTT,CASTTRGDTGELFF
TRBV10-2,TRBJ2-2,.,.,TGCGCCAGCAATCTAGCAGGCGGGGAGCTGTTTTTT,CASNLAGGELFF
TRBV2,TRBJ1-2,.,.,TGTGCCAGCGCCGGGACTCCGACGGGCTATGGCTACACCTTC,CASAGTPTGYGYTF
TRBV5-1,TRBJ2-1,.,TRBD1,TGCGCCAGCAGGACCGGGACAGGGATCGTGTATGAGCAGTTCTTC,CASRTGTGIVYEQFF
TRBV7-7,TRBJ2-3,once,TRBD2,TGTGCCAGCAGCTTAGCCCCGGGACTAGCGGGAGGGCCTCAAGATACGCAGTATTTT,CASSLAPGLAGGPQDTQYF
TRBV14,TRBJ1-3,few,.,TGTGCCAGCAGCCAAGATCTCGGAGGGGCAGCTGGAAACACCATATATTTT,CASSQDLGGAAGNTIYF
TRBV24-1,TRBJ2-3,once,.,TGTGCCACCAGTGATCACAGCAGCACAGATACGCAGTATTTT,CATSDHSSTDTQYF
TRBV19,TRBJ2-5,.,TRBD2,TGTGCCAGTAGTATTAGCGGGCTCAAAACTATGGAGACCCAGTACTTC,CASSISGLKTMETQYF
TRBV4-2,TRBJ2-2,.,.,TGTGCCAGCCGGGACACGAACACCGGGGAGCTGTTTTTT,CASRDTNTGELFF
TRBV25-1,TRBJ2-2,.,.,TGTGCCAGCAGTGACCGCCGAGAGGGGCTTTACACCGGGGAGCTGTTTTTT,CASSDRREGLYTGELFF
TRBV27,TRBJ1-5,.,.,TGTGCCAGCAGTTTATCGTGGACGGGCAATCAGCCCCAGCATTTT,CASSLSWTGNQPQHF
TRBV18,TRBJ2-2,.,TRBD2,TGTGCCAGCTCACCGGGACTAGCGGAGGGCGGGGAGCTGTTTTTT,CASSPGLAEGGELFF
TRBV30,TRBJ1-5,.,TRBD1,TGTGCCTGGAGTTTTGACAGGGGTAGCAATCAGCCCCAGCATTTT,CAWSFDRGSNQPQHF
TRBV19,TRBJ1-2,few,.,TGTGCCAGTAGTATACGGGGGGCCCCGGGACATAAACTCAACTATGGCTACACCTTC,CASSIRGAPGHKLNYGYTF
TRBV4-1,TRBJ2-5,.,.,TGCGCCAGCAGCCAAGTCACGTCCCAAGAGACCCAGTACTTC,CASSQVTSQETQYF
TRBV10-2,TRBJ2-7,.,TRBD1,TGCGCCAGCAGTGGCGGGACAGGGGCCTACGAGCAGTACTTC,CASSGGTGAYEQYF
TRBV2,TRBJ1-5,few,.,TGTGCCAGCAACGTTCGGGGCCTAAAAAATACGCCCCAGCATTTT,CASNVRGLKNTPQHF
TRBV19,TRBJ1-5,once,TRBD1,TGTGCCAGTAGTGGGGTCGGGACAGGGTTTCTTCCCAGCAATCAGCCCCAGCATTTT,CASSGVGTGFLPSNQPQHF
TRBV29-1,TRBJ2-2,.,TRBD1,TGCAGCGTTGATTCAGGGGGAAGAAACACCGGGGAGCTGTTTTTT,CSVDSGGRNTGELFF
TRBV27,TRBJ2-5,.,.,TGTGCCAGCAGTTTAGGTACACGGGCCGGCGAGACCCAGTACTTC,CASSLGTRAGETQYF
TRBV6-4,TRBJ2-3,.,TRBD1,TGTGCCGGTACAGGGGGCGTCCAAGATACGCAGTATTTT,CAGTGGVQDTQYF
TRBV6-1,TRBJ1-3,once,.,TGTGCCAGCAGTGAGGGGGTCACCATATATTTT,CASSEGVTIYF
TRBV5-1,TRBJ1-6,few,.,TGCGCCAGCAGCTTGACCCCGCAGGGCTCACCCCTCCACTTT,CASSLTPQGSPLHF
TRBV6-7,TRBJ1-5,.,.,TGTGCTCGGGGGCCAGACAATCAGCCCCAGCATTTT,CARGPDNQPQHF
TRBV6-4,TRBJ2-1,.,TRBD1,TGTGCCAGCAGTGAGGACAGGGGGGGGTACAATGAGCAGTTCTTC,CASSEDRGGYNEQFF
TRBV28,TRBJ1-5,.,.,TGTGCCAGCAAACCCTTAGGGACACAGCTCGGCAATCAGCCCCAGCATTTT,CASKPLGTQLGNQPQHF
TRBV4-1,TRBJ2-7,.,TRBD1,TGCGCCAGCAGCCAAGATAGGGCAAGGGGGCAATCCTACGAGCAGTACTTC,CASSQDRARGQSYEQYF
TRBV5-6,TRBJ2-2,once,.,TGTGCCAGCAGCTCAGGGGATACGAACACCGGGGAGCTGTTTTTT,CASSSGDTNTGELFF
TRBV27,TRBJ2-1,.,TRBD1,TGTGCCAGCAGTTTAACGGGACAGGGGGGAGAGGATGAGCAGTTCTTC,CASSLTGQGGEDEQFF
TRBV12-3/TRBV12-4,TRBJ1-6,.,.,TGTGCCAGCAGTTCAGGCAGCTCACCCCTCCACTTT,CASSSGSSPLHF
TRBV2,TRBJ2-7,.,TRBD1,TGTGCCAGTCACCGGGACAGTAGATGGGGAAGCTACGAGCAGTACTTC,CASHRDSRWGSYEQYF